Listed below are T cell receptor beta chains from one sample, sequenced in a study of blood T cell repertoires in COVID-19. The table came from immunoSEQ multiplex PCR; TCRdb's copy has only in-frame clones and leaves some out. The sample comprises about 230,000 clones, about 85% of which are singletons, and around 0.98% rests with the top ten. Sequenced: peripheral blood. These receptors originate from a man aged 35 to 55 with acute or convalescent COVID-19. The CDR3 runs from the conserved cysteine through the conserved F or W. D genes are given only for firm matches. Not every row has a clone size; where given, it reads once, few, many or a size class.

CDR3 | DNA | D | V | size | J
CASSLEGAGQPQHF | TGTGCCAGCAGCTTAGAGGGGGCGGGTCAGCCCCAGCATTTT | TRBD1 | TRBV7-2 | NA | TRBJ1-5
CASSLFLVPNTEAFF | TGTGCCAGCAGCTTATTCCTCGTCCCGAACACTGAAGCTTTCTTT | NA | TRBV7-2 | few | TRBJ1-1
CASSALLGAGGLGPQHF | TGTGCCAGCAGTGCGTTACTGGGGGCGGGGGGCCTTGGGCCCCAGCATTTT | NA | TRBV6-1 | NA | TRBJ1-5
CASSLDLTAITDTQYF | TGTGCCAGCAGCCTGGATTTGACAGCGATCACAGATACGCAGTATTTT | NA | TRBV5-4 | NA | TRBJ2-3
CASSEKRTGRPEQFF | TGTGCCAGCAGTGAAAAACGGACAGGGCGGCCTGAGCAGTTCTTC | TRBD1 | TRBV6-1 | NA | TRBJ2-1
CAISESEGFVSGDTDTQYF | TGTGCCATCAGTGAGTCAGAAGGTTTTGTTAGCGGGGATACAGATACGCAGTATTTT | TRBD2 | TRBV10-3 | NA | TRBJ2-3
CSVSSNTEAFF | TGCAGCGTTTCATCCAACACTGAAGCTTTCTTT | NA | TRBV29-1 | once | TRBJ1-1
CASSALVSAKNIQYF | TGTGCCAGCAGTGCCTTGGTGAGCGCCAAAAACATTCAGTACTTC | NA | TRBV2 | NA | TRBJ2-4
CASSYDFQETQYF | TGTGCCAGCAGCTACGACTTTCAAGAGACCCAGTACTTC | NA | TRBV12-3/TRBV12-4 | NA | TRBJ2-5
CASSIASGGADTQYF | TGTGCCAGCAGTATTGCTAGCGGGGGGGCAGATACGCAGTATTTT | TRBD2 | TRBV6-5 | many | TRBJ2-3
CASSDRGQGNEQYF | TGTGCCAGCAGTGACAGGGGGCAAGGCAACGAGCAGTACTTC | TRBD1 | TRBV6-1 | NA | TRBJ2-7
CASSSPTGQNEKLFF | TGTGCCAGCAGTTCCCCGACAGGGCAAAATGAAAAACTGTTTTTT | TRBD1 | TRBV28 | NA | TRBJ1-4
CASSYRGNSPNEKLFF | TGTGCCAGCAGTTACCGGGGTAATAGCCCTAATGAAAAACTGTTTTTT | NA | TRBV6-5 | NA | TRBJ1-4
CATSRDSYQPQHF | TGTGCCACCAGCAGGGACAGCTATCAGCCCCAGCATTTT | NA | TRBV15 | NA | TRBJ1-5
CASRQGAVDTGELFF | TGTGCCAGCAGGCAGGGGGCTGTCGACACCGGGGAGCTGTTTTTT | TRBD1 | TRBV14 | NA | TRBJ2-2
CASSQGQTRNTIYF | TGTGCCAGCAGCCAAGGACAGACACGAAACACCATATATTTT | NA | TRBV3-1/TRBV3-2 | NA | TRBJ1-3
CSVAQLTLNTEAFF | TGCAGCGTTGCACAGCTCACCTTGAACACTGAAGCTTTCTTT | NA | TRBV29-1 | NA | TRBJ1-1
CASSREGFSYEQYF | TGCGCCAGCAGCCGTGAGGGATTCTCCTACGAGCAGTACTTC | NA | TRBV5-1 | NA | TRBJ2-7
CASVSTSGGGQFF | TGTGCCAGCGTCTCGACTAGCGGGGGAGGGCAGTTCTTC | TRBD2 | TRBV9 | NA | TRBJ2-1
CASSHQGQTFF | TGTGCCAGCAGCCACCAGGGCCAAACGTTCTTT | NA | TRBV11-3 | NA | TRBJ1-1
CASSHTGQGGEKLFF | TGTGCCAGCAGCCACACCGGACAGGGCGGTGAAAAACTGTTTTTT | TRBD1 | TRBV3-1/TRBV3-2 | NA | TRBJ1-4
CAWTKTGAALRAFF | TGTGCCTGGACTAAGACAGGGGCCGCGCTGAGAGCTTTCTTT | TRBD1 | TRBV30 | NA | TRBJ1-1